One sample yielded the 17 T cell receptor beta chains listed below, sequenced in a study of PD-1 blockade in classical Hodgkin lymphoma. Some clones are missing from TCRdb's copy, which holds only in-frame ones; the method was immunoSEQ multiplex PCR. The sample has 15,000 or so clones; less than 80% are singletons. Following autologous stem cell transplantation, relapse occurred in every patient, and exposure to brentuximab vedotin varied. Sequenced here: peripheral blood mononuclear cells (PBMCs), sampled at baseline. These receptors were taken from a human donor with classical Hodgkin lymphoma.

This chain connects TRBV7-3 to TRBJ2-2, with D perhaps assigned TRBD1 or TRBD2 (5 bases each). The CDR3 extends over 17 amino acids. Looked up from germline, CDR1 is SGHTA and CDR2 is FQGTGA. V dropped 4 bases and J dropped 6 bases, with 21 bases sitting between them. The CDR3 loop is CASSSMGESVLSGELFF. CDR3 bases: TGTGCCAGCAGCTCCATGGGGGAATCTGTTTTATCCGGGGAGCTGTTTTTT.

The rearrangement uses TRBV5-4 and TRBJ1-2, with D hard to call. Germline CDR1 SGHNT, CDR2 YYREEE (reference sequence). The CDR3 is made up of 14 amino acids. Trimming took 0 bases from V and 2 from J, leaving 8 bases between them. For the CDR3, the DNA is TGTGCCAGCAGCTTGGTGCCTGCGAACTATGGCTACACCTTC. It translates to CASSLVPANYGYTF.

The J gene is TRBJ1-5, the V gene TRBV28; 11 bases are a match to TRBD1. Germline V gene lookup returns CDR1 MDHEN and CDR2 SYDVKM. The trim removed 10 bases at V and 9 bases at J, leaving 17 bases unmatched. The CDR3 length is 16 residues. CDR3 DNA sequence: TGTGCCACCGATAAATACGCCGGACAGGGGGCGCGGCCCCAGCATTTT. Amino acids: CATDKYAGQGARPQHF.

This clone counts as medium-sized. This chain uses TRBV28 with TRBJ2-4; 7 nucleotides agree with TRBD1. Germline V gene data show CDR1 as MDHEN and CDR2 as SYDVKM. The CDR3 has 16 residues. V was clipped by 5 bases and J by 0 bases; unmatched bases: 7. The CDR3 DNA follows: TGTGCCAGCAGTCTGGGGACAGTCCTAGCCAAAAACATTCAGTACTTC. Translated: CASSLGTVLAKNIQYF.

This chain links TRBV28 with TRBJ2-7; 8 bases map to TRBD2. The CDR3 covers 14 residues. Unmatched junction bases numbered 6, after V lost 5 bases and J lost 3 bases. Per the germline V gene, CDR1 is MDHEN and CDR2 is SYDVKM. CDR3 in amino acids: CASSQMTSVYEQYF. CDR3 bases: TGTGCCAGCAGTCAGATGACTAGCGTCTACGAGCAGTACTTC.

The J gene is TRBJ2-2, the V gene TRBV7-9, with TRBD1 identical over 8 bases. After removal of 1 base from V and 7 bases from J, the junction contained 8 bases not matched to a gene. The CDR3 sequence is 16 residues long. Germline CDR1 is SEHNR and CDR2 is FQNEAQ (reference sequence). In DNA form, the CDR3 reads TGTGCCAGCAGCTTAGTGTCGACAGGGGTTGACGGGGAGCTGTTTTTT. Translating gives CASSLVSTGVDGELFF.

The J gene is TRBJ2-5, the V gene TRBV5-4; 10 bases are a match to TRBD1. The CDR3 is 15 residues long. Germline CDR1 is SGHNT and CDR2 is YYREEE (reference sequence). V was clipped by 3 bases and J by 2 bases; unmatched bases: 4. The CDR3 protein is CASSSDRGRQETQYF. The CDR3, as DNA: TGTGCCAGCAGCTCAGACAGGGGGCGTCAAGAGACCCAGTACTTC.

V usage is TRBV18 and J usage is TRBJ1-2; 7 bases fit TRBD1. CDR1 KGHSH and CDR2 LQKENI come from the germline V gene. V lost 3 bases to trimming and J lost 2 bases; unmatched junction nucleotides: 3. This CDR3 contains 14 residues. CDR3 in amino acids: CASSPGQQNYGYTF. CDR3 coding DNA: TGTGCCAGCTCACCGGGACAGCAAAACTATGGCTACACCTTC.

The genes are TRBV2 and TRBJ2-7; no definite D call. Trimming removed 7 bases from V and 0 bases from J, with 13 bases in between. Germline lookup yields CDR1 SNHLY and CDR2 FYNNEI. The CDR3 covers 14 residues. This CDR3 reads CASTGLPSSYEQYF. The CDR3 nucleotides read TGTGCCAGCACAGGTCTCCCCAGCTCCTACGAGCAGTACTTC.

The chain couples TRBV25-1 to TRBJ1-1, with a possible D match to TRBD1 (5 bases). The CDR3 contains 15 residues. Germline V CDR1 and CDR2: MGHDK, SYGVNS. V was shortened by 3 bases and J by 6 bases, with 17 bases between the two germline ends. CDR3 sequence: CASSDTISGVAEAFF. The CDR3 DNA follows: TGTGCCAGCAGTGATACCATTTCGGGGGTCGCTGAAGCTTTCTTT.

The DNA of the CDR3 is TGTGCCAGCAGCCGGGGTTACTACGAGCAGTACTTC. It codes for CASSRGYYEQYF. V usage is TRBV7-8 and J usage is TRBJ2-7, with a weak D call TRBD2 (5 bases). This CDR3 spans 12 amino acids. The V gene lost 5 bases and the J gene lost 3 bases, with 8 bases spanning the gap. Looked up from germline, CDR1 is SGHVS and CDR2 is FQNEAQ.

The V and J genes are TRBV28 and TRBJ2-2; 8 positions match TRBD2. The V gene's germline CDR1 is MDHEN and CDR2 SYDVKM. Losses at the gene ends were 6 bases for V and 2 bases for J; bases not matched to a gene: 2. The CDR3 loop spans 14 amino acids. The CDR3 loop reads CASRRGVNTGELFF. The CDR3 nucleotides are TGTGCCAGCAGGCGGGGGGTCAACACCGGGGAGCTGTTTTTT.

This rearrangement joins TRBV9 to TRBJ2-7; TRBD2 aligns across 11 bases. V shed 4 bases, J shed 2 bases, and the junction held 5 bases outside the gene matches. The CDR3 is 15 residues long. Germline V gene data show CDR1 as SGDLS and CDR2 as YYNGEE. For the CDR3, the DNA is TGTGCCAGCAGCCCCCGACTAGCGGGACCCTACGAGCAGTACTTC. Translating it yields CASSPRLAGPYEQYF.

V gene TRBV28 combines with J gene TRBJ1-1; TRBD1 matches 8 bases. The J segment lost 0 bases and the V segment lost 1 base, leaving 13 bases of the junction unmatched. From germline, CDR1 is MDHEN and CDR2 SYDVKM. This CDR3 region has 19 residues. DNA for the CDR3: TGTGCCAGCAGTTTATCCAGGGACAGGTTTTCCCCCATGAACACTGAAGCTTTCTTT. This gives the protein CASSLSRDRFSPMNTEAFF.

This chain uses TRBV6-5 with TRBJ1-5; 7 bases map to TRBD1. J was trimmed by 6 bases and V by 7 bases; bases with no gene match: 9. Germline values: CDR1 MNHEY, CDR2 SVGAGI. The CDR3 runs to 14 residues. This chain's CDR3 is CASIGTAPSQPQHF. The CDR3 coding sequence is TGTGCCAGCATAGGGACAGCCCCGAGTCAGCCCCAGCATTTT.

This chain's CDR3 is CASSESLTGYNEQFF. CDR3 DNA sequence: TGCGCCAGCAGTGAGTCCCTGACAGGCTACAATGAGCAGTTCTTC. V and J are TRBV10-2 and TRBJ2-1, with a tentative D call TRBD1 (6 bases). The CDR3 is 15 residues long. Trimming cost V 0 bases and J 3 bases, with 9 bases left between them. Germline V gene sequence: CDR1 WSHSY, CDR2 SAAADI.

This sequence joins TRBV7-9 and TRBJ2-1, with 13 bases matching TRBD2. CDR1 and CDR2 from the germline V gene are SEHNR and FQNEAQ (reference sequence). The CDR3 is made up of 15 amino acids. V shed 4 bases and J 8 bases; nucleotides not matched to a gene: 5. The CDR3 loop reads CASSSTSGGVDEQFF. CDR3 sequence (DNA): TGTGCCAGCAGCTCCACTAGCGGGGGGGTGGATGAGCAGTTCTTC.